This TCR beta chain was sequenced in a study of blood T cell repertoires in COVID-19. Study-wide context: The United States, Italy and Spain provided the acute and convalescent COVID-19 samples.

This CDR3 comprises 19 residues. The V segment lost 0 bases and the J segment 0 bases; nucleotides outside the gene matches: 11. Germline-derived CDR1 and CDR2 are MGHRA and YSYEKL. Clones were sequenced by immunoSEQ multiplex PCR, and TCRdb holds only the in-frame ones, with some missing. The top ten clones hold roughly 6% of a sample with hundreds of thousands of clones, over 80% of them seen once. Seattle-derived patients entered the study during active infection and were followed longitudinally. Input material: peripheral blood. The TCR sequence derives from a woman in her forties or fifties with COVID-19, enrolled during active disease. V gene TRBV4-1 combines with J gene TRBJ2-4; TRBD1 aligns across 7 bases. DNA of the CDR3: TGCGCCAGCAGCCAAGAAGCTGGACAGGCAAAACTAGCCAAAAACATTCAGTACTTC. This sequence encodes CASSQEAGQAKLAKNIQYF.